This T cell receptor beta chain was captured in a study of siplizumab effects on memory and regulatory T cells. Broader study findings: The Treg-derived share of mappable alloreactive CD4+ clones averaged roughly 64% with siplizumab and approximately 28% in controls. Contribution to the alloresponse seemed major for naive T cells, which also seemed more diverse than memory cells. Unstimulated subsets were the mapping target of only a minor fraction of alloreactive clones.

Sequencing of each sample assayed about 10^5 TCR templates. Clones were read by immunoSEQ multiplex PCR, and TCRdb kept only the in-frame ones, dropping some. This sample has about 120,000 clones, with less than 95% found just once. On this clone itself: Its antigen is still unknown.

This CDR3 is 16 amino acids long. V gave up 1 base and J gave up 5 bases, with 17 bases separating them. CDR1 and CDR2 from the germline V gene are SGHTA and FQGNSA. The sample consisted of non-Treg CD4+ T cells sorted from blood. The V gene is TRBV7-2, the J gene TRBJ2-5; D remains ambiguous. The source is a human donor in good health. CDR3 sequence reads: CASSLVSSVPRETQYF. The CDR3 nucleotides are TGTGCCAGCAGCTTAGTTAGCTCCGTCCCGAGGGAGACCCAGTACTTC.